This T cell receptor (beta chain) was captured in a study of shared clonotypes between healthy human individuals. CDR1 and CDR2 from the germline V gene are SGHRS and YFSETQ. After removal of 9 bases from V and 1 base from J, the junction contained 9 bases not matched to a gene. The CDR3 spans 15 residues. Several immunoSEQ 96-well plates shared each subset's DNA, each plate a replicate. What was sequenced on ten immunoSEQ deep assay plates was unsorted PBMC DNA. Method: immunoSEQ multiplex PCR; TCRdb's copy keeps in-frame clones and lacks some. The sample consists of 520,000 or so clones, 70% to 80% of them appearing once. General study points: Owing to a small donor count, the genetic and exposure-history diversity represented was limited.

Notes on this clone: Its target is unknown.

The sample comprised PBMCs. The receptor was isolated from a woman in her thirties or forties in good health. Some clones in this sample may be carry-over from other donors' samples. The chain combines TRBV5-1 with TRBJ2-1; 8 nucleotides line up with TRBD1. The CDR3 DNA reads as TGCGCCACAAATATCGGACAGGGATCCTACAATGAGCAGTTCTTC. Its protein is CATNIGQGSYNEQFF.